A selection of T cell receptor beta chains follows, all from one sample in a study of graft-versus-host responses after intestinal transplantation. No antigen has been assigned to these receptors. Some clones are missing from TCRdb's copy, which holds only in-frame ones; the method was immunoSEQ multiplex PCR. The sample lists about 88,000 clones; roughly 90% were seen once. The sample was unstimulated CD4+ T cells sorted from spleen or lymph node cells, taken before intestinal transplant. All receptors derive from a human donor who received an intestinal transplant. Each CDR3 is given with its conserved first and last residue. A D gene is named only where the DNA matches it firmly.

v_call: TRBV7-9; d_call: TRBD1; cdr3_aa: CASSLSWTGENYGYTF
v_call: TRBV11-1; d_call: TRBD1; cdr3_aa: CASSFGQGATYGYTF
v_call: TRBV5-1; d_call: TRBD2; cdr3_aa: CASSLAGTSYNEQFF
v_call: TRBV15; d_call: TRBD2; cdr3_aa: CATSPSGRALIDTDTQYF
v_call: TRBV7-9; d_call: TRBD1; cdr3_aa: CASSSFGQGAGNTGELFF
v_call: TRBV11-1; d_call: NA; cdr3_aa: CASSAYSDTQYF
v_call: TRBV19; d_call: TRBD1; cdr3_aa: CASSIGRTGGKETQYF
v_call: TRBV12-5; d_call: NA; cdr3_aa: CASGLGDRGTHLSYNEQFF
v_call: TRBV28; d_call: NA; cdr3_aa: CASRRVGTGMINYGYTF
v_call: TRBV9; d_call: NA; cdr3_aa: CASSVALARTDTQYF
v_call: TRBV6-6; d_call: NA; cdr3_aa: CASRVQAYEQYF